A single sample gave rise to the 29 T cell receptor beta chains below, sequenced in a study of CD8 T cells in ankylosing spondylitis. Findings and limits, study-wide: Ankylosing spondylitis blood appeared to carry a characteristic TCR beta motif of roughly eight highly homologous variants.

These receptors have no known antigen. In TCRdb, the 5' RACE reads were re-called with MiXCR into one record per CDR3 protein. This table holds under 250,000 distinct CDR3 sequences, about 7.3% found once. Sequenced: blood, either unsorted or a sorted T cell fraction (not recorded which). The receptors were gathered from a male donor with ankylosing spondylitis.

This clonotype was seen more than once but under ten times. This sequence joins TRBV4-3 and TRBJ2-7, with a weak D call TRBD2 (6 bases). The germline V gene has CDR1 LGHNA and CDR2 YSLEER. Trimming took 5 bases from V and 0 from J, leaving 11 bases between them. The CDR3 totals 14 residues. The CDR3 is CASSFSGGSYEQYF. The CDR3 DNA is TGCGCCAGCAGCTTTAGCGGAGGCTCCTACGAGCAGTACTTC.

This clonotype was seen ten or more times. The rearrangement links TRBV4-1 to TRBJ1-5; D is undetermined. There are 17 residues in the CDR3. Germline assignment: CDR1 MGHRA and CDR2 YSYEKL. Trimming removed 1 base at V and 7 bases at J, with 20 bases between. The CDR3 here is CASSQVAQEAILQPQHF. In nucleotides, the CDR3 is TGCGCCAGCAGCCAAGTAGCCCAGGAGGCAATATTACAGCCCCAGCATTTT.

This clonotype was picked up many times. V and J are TRBV27 and TRBJ1-1, with TRBD1 identical over 9 bases. The CDR3 length is 14 residues. V was clipped by 5 bases and J by 2 bases; unmatched bases: 3. CDR1 and CDR2 from the germline V gene are MNHEY and SMNVEV (reference sequence). As DNA, the CDR3 is TGTGCCAGCAGTCTACAGGGGGCCAACACTGAAGCTTTCTTT. This sequence encodes CASSLQGANTEAFF.

The chain is built from TRBV30 and TRBJ1-2, with TRBD1 as a possible D gene (6 bases). Per the germline V gene, CDR1 is GTSNPN and CDR2 is SVGIG (reference sequence). Trimming cost V 0 bases and J 8 bases, with 16 bases left between them. This CDR3 is built from 14 residues. In DNA form, the CDR3 reads TGTGCCTGGAGTGTACAGCACAGGGTGAGCGGCTACACCTTC. This gives the protein CAWSVQHRVSGYTF. Looking up the rest from reference TRBV30 and TRBJ1-2 gives the full variable domain: SQTIHQWPATLVQPVGSPLSLECTVEGTSNPNLYWYRQAAGRGLQLLFYSVGIGQISSEVPQNLSASRPQDRQFILSSKKLLLSDSGFYLCAWSVQHRVSGYTFGSGTRLTVV.

The chain couples TRBV20-1 to TRBJ2-1; perhaps TRBD1 as D (7 bases). V shed 1 base and J shed 2 bases, with 12 bases lying between them. This CDR3 is built from 15 residues. Germline CDR1 DFQATT, CDR2 SNEGSKA (reference sequence). The DNA for the CDR3 is TGCAGTGCTAGAGTCAGGGGGGCCCCCTACAATGAGCAGTTCTTC. Its translation: CSARVRGAPYNEQFF.

The sample holds many counts of this clonotype. V and J are TRBV6-5 and TRBJ1-6, with D unclear. Germline values: CDR1 MNHEY, CDR2 SVGAGI. The CDR3 covers 17 residues. Trimming took off 2 bases at V and 0 bases at J, with 11 bases between the two ends. CDR3 loop: CASSYRATSSYNSPLHF. CDR3 nucleotide sequence: TGTGCCAGCAGTTACAGGGCAACAAGCTCCTATAATTCACCCCTCCACTTT.

This clonotype was picked up a small number of times. The rearrangement joins TRBV6-2 or TRBV6-3 to TRBJ2-5; the D is unclear. Germline CDR1 is MNHEY and CDR2 is SVGEGT. The CDR3 consists of 14 residues. Trimming removed 1 base at V and 5 bases at J, with 11 bases between. The CDR3 protein is CASSYLPQAETQYF. The CDR3, as DNA: TGTGCCAGCAGTTACTTGCCCCAGGCGGAGACCCAGTACTTC.

At least ten counts were recorded for this clonotype. This chain uses TRBV6-2 or TRBV6-3 with TRBJ2-7, with 7 bases that match TRBD2. Germline lookup yields CDR1 MNHEY and CDR2 SVGEGT. The J segment lost 3 bases and the V segment lost 2 bases, leaving 4 bases of the junction unmatched. The CDR3 totals 14 residues. CDR3 loop: CASSYGRGIYEQYF. CDR3 nucleotides: TGTGCCAGCAGTTACGGGCGGGGGATCTACGAGCAGTACTTC.

There are many counts of this clonotype. The chain has TRBV4-3 and TRBJ2-5; 7 positions match TRBD1. V lost 3 bases, J lost 2 bases, and 9 bases stayed unmatched. Per germline, CDR1 LGHNA and CDR2 YSLEER. The CDR3 consists of 16 residues. CDR3 sequence (DNA): TGCGCCAGCAGCCAGCTGCACGGGACAGCACAAGAGACCCAGTACTTC. This translates into CASSQLHGTAQETQYF.

This clonotype showed up just a few times. This sequence joins TRBV10-2 and TRBJ2-5; perhaps TRBD2 as D (5 bases). The germline gives CDR1 WSHSY, CDR2 SAAADI. This CDR3 is built from 16 residues. Trimming cost V 2 bases and J 5 bases, with 18 bases left between them. CDR3 in amino acids: CASSEAGLPRRETQYF. The CDR3 DNA reads TGCGCCAGCAGTGAGGCAGGACTCCCGCGGCGGGAGACCCAGTACTTC.

This clonotype was detected many times. This chain uses TRBV28 with TRBJ2-3; unclear D gene. The ends were cut back, 6 bases at V and 8 bases at J, with 9 bases in the middle. Germline CDR1 reads MDHEN; CDR2 reads SYDVKM. The CDR3 has 11 residues. The CDR3 loop reads CASRTGVTQYF. CDR3 bases: TGTGCCAGCAGGACGGGTGTTACGCAGTATTTT.

This clonotype was seen ten or more times. This chain joins TRBV27 and TRBJ2-1; TRBD2 matches 7 bases. Germline V gives CDR1 MNHEY, CDR2 SMNVEV (reference sequence). This CDR3 has 15 residues. J gave up 4 bases and V 6 bases, and 9 bases lay outside the gene matches. The DNA of the CDR3 is TGTGCCAGCAGAATAGATGGGGGGGGATACAATGAGCAGTTCTTC. Translating it yields CASRIDGGGYNEQFF.

This clonotype was recorded at least ten times. The rearrangement links TRBV9 to TRBJ2-7; the match to TRBD1 covers 9 bases. From germline, CDR1 is SGDLS and CDR2 YYNGEE. The CDR3 runs to 15 residues. After removal of 0 bases from V and 7 bases from J, the junction contained 8 bases not matched to a gene. In DNA, the CDR3 is TGTGCCAGCAGCGTAGGCCCGGGACAGGGCAGTGAGCAGTACTTC. Its protein is CASSVGPGQGSEQYF.

This clonotype was observed a handful of times. This rearrangement joins TRBV7-2 to TRBJ2-3; 7 positions agree with TRBD2. CDR1 is SGHTA and CDR2 is FQGNSA in the germline V gene. Unmatched junction bases numbered 11, after V lost 5 bases and J lost 3 bases. This CDR3 region has 16 residues. The CDR3 sequence: CASSNPLGEGTDTQYF. DNA of the CDR3: TGTGCCAGCAGCAACCCCCTAGGGGAGGGGACAGATACGCAGTATTTT.

The chain links TRBV6-1 to TRBJ1-4; D remains ambiguous. Between the trimmed V and J ends, which lost 6 bases and 0 bases, there was a span of 11 bases. The CDR3 is 15 residues long. Germline lookup yields CDR1 MNHNS and CDR2 SASEGT. The CDR3 sequence: CASSSWVATNEKLFF. The CDR3 DNA reads as TGTGCCAGCAGCAGCTGGGTTGCAACTAATGAAAAACTGTTTTTT.

This clonotype was seen only a few times. This chain joins TRBV11-2 and TRBJ2-1, with 10 bases aligning to TRBD2. V was pared by 6 bases and J by 6 bases, with 8 bases of the junction left unmatched. The germline CDR1 and CDR2 sequences are SGHAT and FQNNGV. The CDR3 is made up of 15 amino acids. CDR3 in amino acids: CASRVSGRPGNEQFF. The CDR3, as DNA: TGTGCCAGCAGAGTTAGCGGGAGGCCGGGCAATGAGCAGTTCTTC.

This clonotype was seen repeatedly, ten times or more. This chain joins TRBV5-6 and TRBJ2-7; D not certain. The CDR3 is 12 residues long. CDR1 is SGHDT, CDR2 YYEEEE, per germline. The V end was cut by 4 bases, the J end by 2 bases, with 7 bases between. CDR3 in amino acids: CASSIAPYEQYF. The DNA for the CDR3 is TGTGCCAGCAGCATAGCTCCCTACGAGCAGTACTTC.

This clonotype showed up many times. At one end, the junction sequence differs from germline, possibly due to a read error. The genes are TRBV7-7 and TRBJ1-5; the D is unclear. This CDR3 is built from 13 residues. The germline V gene has CDR1 SSHAT and CDR2 FNYEAQ (reference sequence). CDR3 sequence reads: CASSLGLGQPQHF. Here the CDR3 DNA reads TGTGCTAGCAGCTTAGGGCTAGGCCAGCCCCAGCATTTT.

This clonotype came up a few times. The chain joins TRBV4-2 to TRBJ2-1; the match to TRBD1 covers 7 bases. V was pared by 0 bases and J by 2 bases, with 7 bases of the junction left unmatched. The CDR3 covers 17 residues. Germline V CDR1 and CDR2: LGHNA, YNFKEQ. The DNA of the CDR3 is TGTGCCAGCAGCCAAGATTTAGAGGGGGCGACCTACAATGAGCAGTTCTTC. Amino acid sequence: CASSQDLEGATYNEQFF.

There are a few counts of this clonotype. This chain connects TRBV5-1 to TRBJ2-7; a possible D gene is TRBD1 (6 bases). The CDR3 spans 13 residues. V lost 0 bases and J 5 bases, leaving 9 bases between the germline ends. The germline CDR1 and CDR2 sequences are SGHRS and YFSETQ. The CDR3 coding sequence is TGCGCCAGCAGCTTGGATACAGGGAACGAGCAGTACTTC. Amino acids: CASSLDTGNEQYF.

Comment on this clonotype: This could be a read error, since a much larger clone is one nucleotide away. This chain uses TRBV6-2 or TRBV6-3 with TRBJ2-7, with D maybe TRBD2 (6 bases). The CDR3 spans 14 residues. Germline loops: CDR1 MNHEY, CDR2 SVGEGT. Here the CDR3 reads CASEQGDSPYDQYF. CDR3 bases: TGTGCCAGCGAGCAAGGGGACTCCCCCTACGATCAGTACTTC.

This clonotype came up many times. It is unclear where the CDR3 begins or ends on the DNA, so no DNA is shown, and the CDR3 is as TCRdb lists it. The J gene is TRBJ1-2, the V gene TRBV27; the DNA was not used to check the table's D call, TRBD1. CDR1 is MNHEY and CDR2 is SMNVEV in the germline V gene (reference sequence). The CDR3 length equals 18 residues, ends included. The CDR3 loop is CASSPHLDKAQSNYGYTF.

About this clonotype: Just one base apart from a much larger clone, this may be a read error. The CDR3 loop reads CASSYALGTPPQHF. In nucleotides, the CDR3 is TGTGCCAGCAGTTACGCCTTGGGAACGCCGCCCCAGCATTTT. The V call is TRBV6-2 or TRBV6-3, the J call TRBJ1-5, with no clear D. Per the germline V gene, CDR1 is MNHEY and CDR2 is SVGEGT. Trimming shortened V by 2 bases and J by 9 bases, and 14 bases separated the two germline ends. The CDR3 spans 14 residues.

This clonotype has just a few counts. The V call is TRBV27, the J call TRBJ2-1, with 10 bases identical to TRBD2. Germline V CDR1 and CDR2: MNHEY, SMNVEV (reference sequence). The CDR3 consists of 21 residues. With 1 base clipped from V and 5 bases from J, the junction kept 20 bases outside the gene matches. CDR3 residues: CASSLLPYLMPTSGTDNEQFF. CDR3 sequence (DNA): TGTGCCAGCAGTTTATTACCCTACCTGATGCCTACTAGCGGGACAGACAATGAGCAGTTCTTC.

V and J are TRBV7-6 and TRBJ1-2, with TRBD1 matching over 11 bases. Germline-derived CDR1 and CDR2 are SGHVS and FNYEAQ. Germline trimming cut 4 bases from V and 6 bases from J; bases unmatched to any gene: 13. This CDR3 is built from 17 residues. This CDR3 reads CASSSFPGQGVSNGYTF. CDR3 DNA sequence: TGTGCCAGCAGCTCGTTTCCGGGACAGGGGGTTTCGAATGGCTACACCTTC.

The rearrangement links TRBV5-6 to TRBJ1-3; D unclear. CDR1 is SGHDT, CDR2 YYEEEE, per germline. This CDR3 spans 12 amino acids. The V gene lost 2 bases and the J gene lost 1 base, with 1 base spanning the gap. The CDR3 reads CASSFSGNTIYF. CDR3 DNA sequence: TGTGCCAGCAGCTTTTCTGGAAACACCATATATTTT.

This clonotype showed up many times. The J gene is TRBJ1-2, the V gene TRBV4-2; 7 nucleotides agree with TRBD1. This CDR3 has 15 amino acids. The V gene's germline CDR1 is LGHNA and CDR2 YNFKEQ. Trimming cost V 3 bases and J 2 bases; bases outside gene matches: 6. DNA of the CDR3: TGTGCCAGCAGCCAGTATCAACAGGGGAACTATGGCTACACCTTC. Translated, it gives CASSQYQQGNYGYTF.

This clonotype has a count of ten or more. The chain combines TRBV10-3 with TRBJ2-7, with D unclear. This CDR3 is 14 amino acids long. Trimming cost V 0 bases and J 0 bases, with 6 bases left between them. Germline-derived CDR1 and CDR2 are ENHRY and SYGVKD. The CDR3 DNA reads TGTGCCATCAGTGAGTCGACCAGCTCCTACGAGCAGTACTTC. This translates into CAISESTSSYEQYF.

In its sample, this clonotype was seen many times. The chain combines TRBV6-1 with TRBJ1-5; no firm D call. CDR3 length: 13 residues. Germline-derived CDR1 and CDR2 are MNHNS and SASEGT. V lost 5 bases, J lost 2 bases, and 7 bases lay in between. In nucleotides, the CDR3 is TGTGCCAGCAGTAAGGCGCGCAATCAGCCCCAGCATTTT. Encoded protein: CASSKARNQPQHF.